The entry below describes one TCR beta chain. TCRdb reanalysed the RT-PCR reads using MiXCR and keeps one entry per CDR3 protein. Of hundreds of thousands of distinct CDR3 sequences in the sample, more than 13% are singletons; the top ten hold around 3.3%. Germline CDR1 and CDR2: MDHEN and SYDVKM. The CDR3 covers 18 residues. V was pared by 2 bases and J by 12 bases, with 32 bases between. The TCR was taken from a female donor in good health, serving as a healthy control. V gene TRBV28 combines with J gene TRBJ2-7; D may match TRBD1 or TRBD2 (5 bases each). Sequenced sample: memory CD4+ T cells from blood. Here the CDR3 reads CASSLPEGRTTGFVGPYF. CDR3 nucleotides: TGTGCCAGCAGTTTACCCGAGGGGCGAACAACAGGCTTTGTGGGGCCGTACTTC.